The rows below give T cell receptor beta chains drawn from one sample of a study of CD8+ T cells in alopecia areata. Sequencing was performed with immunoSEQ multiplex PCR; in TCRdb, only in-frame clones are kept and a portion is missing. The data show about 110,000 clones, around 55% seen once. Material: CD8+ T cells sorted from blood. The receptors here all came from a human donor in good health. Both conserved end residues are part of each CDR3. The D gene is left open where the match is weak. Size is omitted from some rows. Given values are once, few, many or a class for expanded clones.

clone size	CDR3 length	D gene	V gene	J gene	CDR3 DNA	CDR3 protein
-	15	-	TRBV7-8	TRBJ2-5	TGTGCCAGCAGCTCCTACCGGCCAGGGAGGGAGACCCAGTACTTC	CASSSYRPGRETQYF
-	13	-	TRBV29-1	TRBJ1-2	TGCAGCGTTGAAAACGGGGCCCCCTATGGCTACACCTTC	CSVENGAPYGYTF
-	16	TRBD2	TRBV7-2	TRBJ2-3	TGTGCCAGCAGCCAGTATCTGCGGGGGGGAACAGATACGCAGTATTTT	CASSQYLRGGTDTQYF
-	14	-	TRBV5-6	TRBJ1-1	TGTGCCAGCAGTTATGGGACCGCCGGGACTGAAGCTTTCTTT	CASSYGTAGTEAFF
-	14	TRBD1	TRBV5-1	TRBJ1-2	TGCGCCAGCAGCTCCCGGACAGGGAACTATGGCTACACCTTC	CASSSRTGNYGYTF
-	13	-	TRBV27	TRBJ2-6	TGTGCCAGCAGTTTGGGGGGGGCCAACGTCCTGACTTTC	CASSLGGANVLTF
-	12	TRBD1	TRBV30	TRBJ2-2	TGTGCCTGTACAGGGGGCACCGGGGAGCTGTTTTTT	CACTGGTGELFF
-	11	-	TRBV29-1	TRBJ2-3	TGCAGCGTTGACTACGCAGATACGCAGTATTTT	CSVDYADTQYF
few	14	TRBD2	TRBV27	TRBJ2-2	TGTGCCAGCAGTCCAGCGGGGTACACCGGGGAGCTGTTTTTT	CASSPAGYTGELFF
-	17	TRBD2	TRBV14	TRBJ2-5	TGTGCCAGCAGCCATCCGAACGAACTAGCGGGGGAAGAGACCCAGTACTTC	CASSHPNELAGEETQYF
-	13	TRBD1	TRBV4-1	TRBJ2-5	TGCGCCAGCAGCCAAGTTGGGACAGGGGGCCAGTACTTC	CASSQVGTGGQYF
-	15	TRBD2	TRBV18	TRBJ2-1	TGTGCCAGCTCCCATGTGGCGGGGGAGAACAATGAGCAGTTCTTC	CASSHVAGENNEQFF
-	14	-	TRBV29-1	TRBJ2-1	TGCAGCGACATAGACAACGCCGCAAACAATGAGCAGTTCTTC	CSDIDNAANNEQFF
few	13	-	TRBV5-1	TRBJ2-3	TGCGCCAGCAGCCGCGCCTACAGAGTTACGCAGTATTTT	CASSRAYRVTQYF